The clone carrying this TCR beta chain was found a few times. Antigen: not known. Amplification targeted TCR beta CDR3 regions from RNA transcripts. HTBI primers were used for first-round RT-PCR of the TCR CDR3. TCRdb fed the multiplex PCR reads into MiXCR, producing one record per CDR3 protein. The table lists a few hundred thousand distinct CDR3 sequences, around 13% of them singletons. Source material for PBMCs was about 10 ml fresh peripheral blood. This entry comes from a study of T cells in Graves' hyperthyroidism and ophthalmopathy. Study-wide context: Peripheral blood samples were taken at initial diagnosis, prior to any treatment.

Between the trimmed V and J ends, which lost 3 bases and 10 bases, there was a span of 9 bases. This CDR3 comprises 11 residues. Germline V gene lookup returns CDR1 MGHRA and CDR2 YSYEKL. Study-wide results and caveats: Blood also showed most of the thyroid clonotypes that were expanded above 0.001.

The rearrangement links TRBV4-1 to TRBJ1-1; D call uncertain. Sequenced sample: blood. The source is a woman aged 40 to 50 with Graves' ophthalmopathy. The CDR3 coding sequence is TGCGCCAGCAGCCACCACTGGGTAGCTTTCTTT. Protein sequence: CASSHHWVAFF.